Presented here are 21 T cell receptor beta chains from one specimen sequenced in a study of post-analysis software for immune sequencing data. General study points: TRBV5-6, TRBV5-1 and TRBV20-1 were among several TRBV segments more frequent in patients than controls.

What these receptors recognize is not known. Presence of unique molecular identifiers characterized the TCR beta cDNA libraries. MiXCR, applied by TCRdb to the PCR reads, yields one record per CDR3 protein. The profile shows approximately 690,000 distinct CDR3 sequences, around 64% of them singletons. Sequencing was performed on blood. These receptors came from a girl aged 2-9 years with multiple sclerosis.

The chain employs TRBV29-1 and TRBJ2-5, with 7 bases matching TRBD1. The junction had 12 bases not matched to a gene; V was cut back by 6 bases and J by 2 bases. From germline, CDR1 is SQVTM and CDR2 ANQGSEA. CDR3 length: 15 amino acids. The CDR3 bases are TGCAGCGTCAGCCCCCTACAGGGGATACAAGAGACCCAGTACTTC. This gives the protein CSVSPLQGIQETQYF. Using reference TRBV29-1 and TRBJ2-5 for the parts outside the CDR3, the full variable domain is SAVISQKPSRDICQRGTSLTIQCQVDSQVTMMFWYRQQPGQSLTLIATANQGSEATYESGFVIDKFPISRPNLTFSTLTVSNMSPEDSSIYLCSVSPLQGIQETQYFGPGTRLLVL.

Many counts were recorded for this clonotype. The V and J genes are TRBV20-1 and TRBJ2-1; 12 bases are shared with TRBD2. V shed 6 bases and J 6 bases; nucleotides not matched to a gene: 9. The V gene's germline CDR1 is DFQATT and CDR2 SNEGSKA (reference sequence). The CDR3 loop spans 15 amino acids. The CDR3 sequence: CSAPRPTSGSNEQFF. CDR3 sequence (DNA): TGCAGTGCCCCCCGTCCGACTAGCGGGAGCAATGAGCAGTTCTTC.

This clonotype showed up just a few times. The CDR3 DNA sequence: TGCAGCACCTTGGGGGGTAGTAGGGACAATGAGCAGTTCTTC. Protein: CSTLGGSRDNEQFF. The rearrangement joins TRBV29-1 to TRBJ2-1; TRBD2 might be the D (6 bases). CDR1 and CDR2 (germline): SQVTM, ANQGSEA. The ends were cut back, 8 bases at V and 5 bases at J, with 19 bases in the middle. The CDR3 totals 14 residues.

This chain connects TRBV10-3 to TRBJ2-5, with 8 bases aligning to TRBD1. The V gene's germline CDR1 is ENHRY and CDR2 SYGVKD. The ends lost 7 bases at V and 1 base at J; junction bases unmatched: 2. The CDR3 has 13 residues. CDR3 nucleotides: TGTGCCATCAAGGGACAGGCCCAAGAGACCCAGTACTTC. The encoded protein is CAIKGQAQETQYF.

The chain has TRBV24-1 and TRBJ2-1; D is perhaps TRBD1 (6 bases). V was pared by 5 bases and J by 5 bases, with 9 bases between. Germline CDR1 KGHDR, CDR2 SFDVKD. The CDR3 has 13 amino acids. The DNA for the CDR3 is TGTGCCACCAGTGTGGGACAAAACAATGAGCAGTTCTTC. It yields the protein CATSVGQNNEQFF.

This clonotype was observed a single time. DNA of the CDR3: TGTGCCATCAGTAGGGACATATCGGGCTCCGGAAACACCATATATTTT. It is translated as CAISRDISGSGNTIYF. The chain employs TRBV10-3 and TRBJ1-3, with D perhaps TRBD1 (6 bases). Trimming took 5 bases from V and 4 from J, leaving 18 bases between them. Germline V lookup: CDR1 ENHRY, CDR2 SYGVKD. This CDR3 spans 16 amino acids.

The gene calls are TRBV6-1 and TRBJ1-2; unclear D gene. Trimming shortened V by 3 bases and J by 11 bases, and 19 bases separated the two germline ends. The germline gives CDR1 MNHNS, CDR2 SASEGT. CDR3 length: 14 residues. As DNA, the CDR3 is TGTGCCAGCAGTGATCTACGGGCCAGCCCCCATTACACCTTC. This encodes CASSDLRASPHYTF.

The rearrangement links TRBV29-1 to TRBJ2-2, with D perhaps TRBD1 (7 bases). Trimming took off 4 bases at V and 3 bases at J, with 9 bases between the two ends. CDR3 length equals 13 residues. CDR1 SQVTM and CDR2 ANQGSEA come from the germline V gene. CDR3 amino acids: CSVARGDTGELFF. The DNA of the CDR3 is TGCAGCGTTGCCAGGGGGGACACCGGGGAGCTGTTTTTT.

This clonotype showed up just a few times. The rearrangement links TRBV12-3 or TRBV12-4 to TRBJ2-7; tentatively, D is TRBD1 (5 bases). The V gene lost 1 base and the J gene lost 1 base, with 11 bases spanning the gap. The length of the CDR3 is 15 residues. CDR3 DNA: TGTGCCAGCAGTTTAGGGACACCTGGATCCTACGAGCAGTACTTC. Its translation: CASSLGTPGSYEQYF.

This chain links TRBV20-1 with TRBJ2-1; tentative D call: TRBD1 (5 bases). Germline V gene sequence: CDR1 DFQATT, CDR2 SNEGSKA (reference sequence). V shed 1 base and J shed 8 bases, with 12 bases lying between them. The CDR3 has 13 amino acids. In nucleotides, the CDR3 is TGCAGTGCTAGAGCGAACTGGGGCGATGAGCAGTTCTTC. It yields the protein CSARANWGDEQFF.

This clonotype showed up just a few times. This rearrangement joins TRBV12-3 or TRBV12-4 to TRBJ2-3; tentatively, D is TRBD1 (6 bases). Trimming removed 8 bases at V and 1 base at J, with 16 bases between. This CDR3 region has 15 residues. CDR3 nucleotides: TGTGCCAGCTCCATTCAGGGGATTCGCACAGATACGCAGTATTTT. Translation gives CASSIQGIRTDTQYF.

The chain couples TRBV24-1 to TRBJ2-7; D is unresolved. The DNA end favors TRBJ2-5, so the J call may be wrong. This CDR3 has 14 amino acids. Germline CDR1 is KGHDR and CDR2 is SFDVKD. The CDR3 loop reads CATSDFGPRETQYF. Here the CDR3 DNA reads TGTGCCACCAGTGATTTCGGGCCTCGGGAGACCCAGTACTTC.

This clonotype was seen just once. V usage is TRBV29-1 and J usage is TRBJ2-5, with a tentative D call TRBD2 (6 bases). V lost 7 bases and J lost 3, with 18 bases in between. Germline V gene sequence: CDR1 SQVTM, CDR2 ANQGSEA. The CDR3 is 14 amino acids. The CDR3 coding sequence is TGCAGCGCCGGTGGCGGGGCGATAAAAGAGACCCAGTACTTC. Translated: CSAGGGAIKETQYF.

The chain carries TRBV25-1 and TRBJ2-5; D tentatively fits TRBD1 or TRBD2 (6 bases each). The ends were cut back, 4 bases at V and 4 bases at J, with 16 bases in the middle. Germline assignment: CDR1 MGHDK and CDR2 SYGVNS. The CDR3 is 15 amino acids. CDR3 in amino acids: CASSVGGGDLETQYF. The CDR3 region has the DNA TGTGCCAGCAGTGTGGGGGGCGGTGATTTAGAGACCCAGTACTTC.

The rearrangement uses TRBV7-2 and TRBJ2-1; 7 nucleotides line up with TRBD1. This CDR3 region has 16 residues. Germline CDR1 and CDR2: SGHTA and FQGNSA. The V and J ends lost 4 bases and 8 bases, in that order; junction bases with no gene match: 14. CDR3 DNA sequence: TGTGCCAGCAGCTACCAGACAGGGACGGTCGGGTATGAGCAGTTCTTC. Residues: CASSYQTGTVGYEQFF.

A few counts support this clonotype. This chain connects TRBV29-1 to TRBJ2-1; a weak D match, TRBD2 (5 bases). Trimming removed 7 bases at V and 10 bases at J, with 11 bases between. Germline V lookup: CDR1 SQVTM, CDR2 ANQGSEA. The CDR3 spans 10 residues. The DNA of the CDR3 is TGCAGCGCCGCCCGCGGGGAGCAGTTCTTC. Translated, it gives CSAARGEQFF.

The chain combines TRBV7-2 with TRBJ1-1, with a tentative D call TRBD1 (5 bases). Between the trimmed V and J ends, which lost 5 bases and 4 bases, there was a span of 14 bases. CDR1 SGHTA and CDR2 FQGNSA come from the germline V gene. The CDR3 spans 14 residues. The CDR3 DNA is TGTGCCAGCAGCGCCAGGGTGGGAGGCACTGAAGCTTTCTTT. It encodes CASSARVGGTEAFF. The variable domain in full, completed from reference TRBV7-2 and TRBJ1-1, reads GAGVSQSPSNKVTEKGKDVELRCDPISGHTALYWYRQSLGQGLEFLIYFQGNSAPDKSGLPSDRFSAERTGGSVSTLTIQRTQQEDSAVYLCASSARVGGTEAFFGQGTRLTVV.

This chain joins TRBV5-1 and TRBJ2-1; D is perhaps TRBD1 or TRBD2 (5 bases each). The CDR3 has 13 amino acids. V lost 0 bases to trimming and J lost 7 bases, with 8 bases between them. From germline, CDR1 is SGHRS and CDR2 YFSETQ. The CDR3: CASSLGDENEQFF. The CDR3 nucleotides read TGCGCCAGCAGCTTGGGGGACGAAAATGAGCAGTTCTTC.

This clonotype was observed a few times. The V gene is TRBV5-5, the J gene TRBJ1-2; perhaps TRBD1 as D (5 bases). CDR1 is SGHKS and CDR2 is YYEKEE in the germline V gene (reference sequence). The CDR3 length is 16 residues. V was shortened by 4 bases and J by 8 bases, with 24 bases between the two germline ends. CDR3 sequence (DNA): TGTGCCAGCAGCCACGATCCCGGGGGAGGGGTCAGAGGCTACACCTTC. The encoded protein is CASSHDPGGGVRGYTF.

The genes are TRBV27 and TRBJ2-1; TRBD2 matches at 7 bases. Losses at the gene ends were 5 bases for V and 7 bases for J; bases not matched to a gene: 11. Germline lookup yields CDR1 MNHEY and CDR2 SMNVEV (reference sequence). This CDR3 has 15 residues. CDR3 sequence reads: CASSTTAGRANEQFF. CDR3 DNA sequence: TGTGCCAGCAGTACTACAGCGGGGCGAGCAAATGAGCAGTTCTTC.

The V call is TRBV12-3 or TRBV12-4, the J call TRBJ1-5; 7 bases agree with TRBD1. Trimming took 6 bases from V and 1 from J; bases not matched to a gene: 9. The CDR3 has 16 amino acids. In DNA form, the CDR3 reads TGTGCCAGCAGCCCGACAGGGCAAGAAAGCAATCAGCCCCAGCATTTT. The encoded protein is CASSPTGQESNQPQHF.